The rows below give T cell receptor beta chains drawn from one sample of a study of T cells in Graves' hyperthyroidism and ophthalmopathy. TCRdb fed the multiplex PCR reads into MiXCR, producing one record per CDR3 protein. The sample has almost 600,000 distinct CDR3 sequences; approximately 15% are singletons. Sample: blood. These receptors were taken from a woman aged 25 to 45 with Graves' hyperthyroidism that later progressed to Graves' ophthalmopathy. Both conserved end residues are part of each CDR3. A D gene is named only where the DNA matches it firmly. The size entry is marked missing in some rows and otherwise reads once, few, many or a size class.

>TRBD1|many|TRBJ1-1|TRBV6-2/TRBV6-3
TGTGCCAGCAGAAGGGGACAGGGGGCCGTGAACACTGAAGCTTTCTTT
CASRRGQGAVNTEAFF
>TRBD1|.|TRBJ1-1|TRBV6-1
TGTGCCAGCAGGACAGGGGCGGGCACTGAAGCTTTCTTT
CASRTGAGTEAFF
>.|many|TRBJ2-6|TRBV5-5
TGTGCCAGCAGCTTGGAGGGGGGAGCAGGGGCCAACGTCCTGACTTTC
CASSLEGGAGANVLTF
>.|.|TRBJ2-1|TRBV7-7
TGTGCTAGCAGCTTAGGCCGGGGCCCAAGCAATGAGCAGTTCTTC
CASSLGRGPSNEQFF
>.|many|TRBJ2-1|TRBV9
TGTGCCAGCAGCGTACGGGCGGACAATGAGCAGTTCTTC
CASSVRADNEQFF
>.|many|TRBJ1-1|TRBV19
TGTGCCAGTAGTATCTCAACCGGCACTGAAGCTTTCTTT
CASSISTGTEAFF
>TRBD1|many|TRBJ2-5|TRBV6-1
TGTGCCAGCAGTCCCCCGGGGACAGAAGAGACCCAGTACTTC
CASSPPGTEETQYF
>.|.|TRBJ2-7|TRBV7-9
TGTGCCAGCAGCCACCCGGACACTTCCTACGAGCAGTACTTC
CASSHPDTSYEQYF
>TRBD2|many|TRBJ2-3|TRBV19
TGTGCCAGTAGTATAGATGGAGCGGGAGGATTAGATACGCAGTATTTT
CASSIDGAGGLDTQYF
>.|many|TRBJ1-5|TRBV30
TGTGCCTGGAACAGGGAAGGAAATCAGCCCCAGCATTTT
CAWNREGNQPQHF
>TRBD1|few|TRBJ1-1|TRBV3-1
TGTGCCAGCAGCCAAGTAGCGACAGGGGGGGACACTGAAGCTTTCTTT
CASSQVATGGDTEAFF
>.|.|TRBJ2-2|TRBV5-5
TGTGCCAGCACCCGAGAGGCGGGTTCGACCGGGGAGCTGTTTTTT
CASTREAGSTGELFF
>.|many|TRBJ1-4|TRBV7-9
TGTGCCAGCAGCAAATCAGCTAATGAAAAACTGTTTTTT
CASSKSANEKLFF
>TRBD2|many|TRBJ2-5|TRBV12-5
TGTGCTAGTGGCGAGATTGGGGTAGCGGGTTACCAAGAGACCCAGTACTTC
CASGEIGVAGYQETQYF
>TRBD1|many|TRBJ1-2|TRBV20-1
TGCAGTGCTGGGGGACAGGAATATGGCTACACCTTC
CSAGGQEYGYTF
>TRBD2|many|TRBJ2-1|TRBV28
TGTGCCACCTCCAGCGGGGGGGGGAACTACAATGAGCAGTTCTTC
CATSSGGGNYNEQFF
>TRBD1|few|TRBJ2-1|TRBV6-4
TGTGCCAGCAGCTGGGGACAGGGGGCCGGAAATGAGCAGTTCTTC
CASSWGQGAGNEQFF
>.|many|TRBJ2-7|TRBV6-1
TGTGCCAGCAAGATGGCAGGGTACGAGCAGTACTTC
CASKMAGYEQYF
>.|many|TRBJ2-7|TRBV28
TGTGCCAGCAGTATGCCTAGGGCGTTGACCTACGAGCAGTACTTC
CASSMPRALTYEQYF
>TRBD1|few|TRBJ1-2|TRBV12-5
TGTGCTAGTGGTTTGACAGGGGACTATGGCTACACCTTC
CASGLTGDYGYTF
>.|many|TRBJ1-4|TRBV4-3
TGCGCCAGCAGCTATGGGGTGCCTGGAGGAGAAGAAAAACTGTTTTTT
CASSYGVPGGEEKLFF
>.|few|TRBJ1-1|TRBV7-9
TGTGCCACAAAAATAAACACTGAAGCTTTCTTT
CATKINTEAFF
>.|many|TRBJ1-1|TRBV7-2
TGTGCCAGCAGCCTCCCGCAACAGTGGAGGGCTGAAGCTTTCTTT
CASSLPQQWRAEAFF
>.|few|TRBJ2-3|TRBV5-5
TGTGCCAGCAGCCCGCCGCGAGCGAACACAGATACGCAGTATTTT
CASSPPRANTDTQYF
>TRBD1|many|TRBJ1-6|TRBV12-3/TRBV12-4
TGTGCCAGCAGTAAACCGGGACAGTATAATTCACCCCTCCACTTT
CASSKPGQYNSPLHF
>TRBD2|many|TRBJ2-3|TRBV11-1
TGTGCCAGCAGACCCCTTAGCGGGACAACAGATACGCAGTATTTT
CASRPLSGTTDTQYF
>.|many|TRBJ1-1|TRBV20-1
TGCAGTGCTAGCGGGGGCATGAACACTGAAGCTTTCTTT
CSASGGMNTEAFF
>.|.|TRBJ1-2|TRBV6-1
TGTGCCAGCAGTCAAGGGTCGAACTATGGCTACACCTTC
CASSQGSNYGYTF
>TRBD2|many|TRBJ2-3|TRBV7-2
TGTGCCAGCAGCAAACTAGCGGGAGTTGCGGATACGCAGTATTTT
CASSKLAGVADTQYF
>TRBD1|.|TRBJ1-5|TRBV7-9
TGTGCCAGCAGTTCGGGACAGGGGACCTATAGCAATCAGCCCCAGCATTTT
CASSSGQGTYSNQPQHF
>TRBD2|many|TRBJ2-1|TRBV30
TGTGCCTGGAGTGTCGGGACTAGCCACAATGAGCAGTTCTTC
CAWSVGTSHNEQFF
>.|many|TRBJ1-4|TRBV27
TGTGCCAGCAGTTCGGCGGCAACTAATGAAAAACTGTTTTTT
CASSSAATNEKLFF
>.|many|TRBJ1-4|TRBV18
TGTGCCAGCTCACCCTCAGTTACTTGGGATGAAAAACTGTTTTTT
CASSPSVTWDEKLFF
>.|.|TRBJ1-1|TRBV28
TGTGCCACCAACCCCGGGAGAGGGATCACTGAAGCTTTCTTT
CATNPGRGITEAFF
>.|many|TRBJ2-7|TRBV27
TGTGCCAGCAGTTCCCCGACTAGGAGCTACGAGCAGTACTTC
CASSSPTRSYEQYF
>.|.|TRBJ2-7|TRBV28
TGTGCCAGCAGTTTGGGGCAGCCCCTGGGGGGGCAGTACTTC
CASSLGQPLGGQYF
>.|many|TRBJ1-4|TRBV28
TGTGCCAGCAGGGGATTTCCAAAACTGTTTTTT
CASRGFPKLFF
>TRBD1|many|TRBJ2-7|TRBV28
TGTGCCAGTATTTCTGGACAGGGAGTCCACGAGCAGTACTTC
CASISGQGVHEQYF
>.|many|TRBJ2-1|TRBV6-1
TGTGCCAGCACCACTAATTCCCTAGCGACCTGGGGTGAGCAGTTCTTC
CASTTNSLATWGEQFF
>.|many|TRBJ1-2|TRBV7-8
TGTGCCAGCAGCTTAGAGGCAGGGGTTAACTATGGCTACACCTTC
CASSLEAGVNYGYTF
>.|many|TRBJ2-7|TRBV20-1
TGCAGTGCTAGTGCCCTGGAATCCTCAACCTACGAGCAGTACTTC
CSASALESSTYEQYF
>TRBD1|few|TRBJ1-2|TRBV7-9
TGTGCCAGCAACGGGGACAGGGGGATCTACACCTTC
CASNGDRGIYTF
>.|many|TRBJ1-2|TRBV5-1
TGCGCCAGCAGCTTGGTTCCGGGTAACTATGGCTACACCTTC
CASSLVPGNYGYTF
>TRBD1|.|TRBJ1-1|TRBV6-2/TRBV6-3
TGTGCCAGCAGTAAGACAGGGATGAACACTGAAGCTTTCTTT
CASSKTGMNTEAFF
>.|.|TRBJ2-7|TRBV12-3/TRBV12-4
TGTGCCAGCAGTTTAAGGGGCGTGAGGGTCGAGCAGTACTTC
CASSLRGVRVEQYF
>.|.|TRBJ1-5|TRBV27
TGTGCCAGCAGTGATGGAAGTGGCAATCAGCCCCAGCATTTT
CASSDGSGNQPQHF
>.|few|TRBJ1-2|TRBV19
TGTGCCAGTAGTATAGCGACACTTAACTATGGCTACACCTTC
CASSIATLNYGYTF
>.|.|TRBJ2-7|TRBV10-3
TGTGCCATCAGTGAGTCCGGGTCTAGCCCCTACGAGCAGTACTTC
CAISESGSSPYEQYF
>.|few|TRBJ1-6|TRBV5-8
TGTGCCAGCAGCTTGGCCCGGGGGGTGTCACCCCTCCACTTT
CASSLARGVSPLHF
>.|.|TRBJ1-5|TRBV19
TGTGCCACCCAGTGGGCTTTAGGGGATAGCAATCAGCCCCAGCATTTT
CATQWALGDSNQPQHF
>.|many|TRBJ1-5|TRBV11-2
TGTGCCAGCAGCTTGGGAATGGACGTCAATCAGCCCCAGCATTTT
CASSLGMDVNQPQHF
>TRBD2|.|TRBJ2-5|TRBV5-1
TGCGCCACCCCACCTTGGACTAGCGAAAAAGAGACCCAGTACTTC
CATPPWTSEKETQYF